Listed below are T cell receptor beta chains from one sample, sequenced in a study of shared clonotypes between healthy human individuals. Sequencing used immunoSEQ multiplex PCR; TCRdb keeps in-frame clones, though not all of them. The table lists about 670,000 clones, around 72% of them singletons. Sequenced input: memory CD4+ T cells sorted from blood. The receptors derive from a woman aged 25-40 years in good health. Both conserved end residues are trimmed from each CDR3.

V	J	CDR3
TRBV28	TRBJ2-5	ASSLSRTSGSGKTQY
TRBV11-2	TRBJ1-1	ASSVQRDLEAF
TRBV5-4	TRBJ2-7	ASSTNRGLFYEQY
TRBV27	TRBJ2-7	ASSFRTSPYEQY
TRBV10-3	TRBJ1-2	AISGWTDYENYGYT
TRBV18	TRBJ2-7	ASSPRSRDRGPEQY
TRBV28	TRBJ2-5	ASSLATRTQY
TRBV6-1	TRBJ2-7	ASGDRGPYEQY
TRBV5-1	TRBJ2-2	ASSSKHSGDRGLGVTGELF
TRBV6-5	TRBJ1-4	ASSPGGQGNEKLF
TRBV28	TRBJ1-3	ASSLFWGMTASGNTIY
TRBV18	TRBJ2-5	ASSHGTSARETQY
TRBV25-1	TRBJ1-3	ASSAGRSGNTIY
TRBV10-1	TRBJ2-2	ASSRHSTGELF
TRBV2	TRBJ1-2	ASSESMMTKGYT
TRBV5-4	TRBJ2-3	ASSLPGTGGDTQY
TRBV7-8	TRBJ1-5	ASSPLQGASNQPQH
TRBV7-9	TRBJ2-7	ASSLHAPYEQY
TRBV27	TRBJ2-2	ASSLGVTGELF
TRBV5-1	TRBJ2-2	ASSVQGGNTGELF
TRBV11-2	.	ASSPGFEKRSDYEQY
TRBV7-7	TRBJ2-1	ASSPGLAGAMNEQF
TRBV7-8	TRBJ2-3	ASSPGGEYGTDTQY
TRBV9	TRBJ2-7	ASSPQGLAGHEQY
TRBV7-9	TRBJ2-5	ASSRQGASETQY
TRBV6-5	TRBJ2-3	ASSYRGLAGATQY
TRBV7-2	TRBJ2-1	ASSSPSGASGYNEQF
TRBV7-9	TRBJ1-2	ASGAASYGYT
TRBV27	TRBJ2-5	ASSANRGLGETQY
TRBV5-4	TRBJ1-1	ASRKQGLMNTEAF
TRBV29-1	TRBJ2-7	SVADRKQY
TRBV5-1	TRBJ1-4	ASSLNEKLF
TRBV7-9	TRBJ1-2	ASSPRGSEGYT
TRBV18	TRBJ2-5	ASSLGLRETQY
TRBV7-9	TRBJ2-6	ASSKTGAGANVLT
TRBV7-9	TRBJ1-1	ASSQQGDTEAF
TRBV18	TRBJ1-3	ASSPRTGNTIY
TRBV4-1	TRBJ1-1	ASSQPGTVNTEAF
TRBV18	TRBJ2-3	ASSPETSGNTDTQY
TRBV5-8	TRBJ1-2	ASSLGGSGYGYT
TRBV7-6	TRBJ2-7	ASSLGPTGNYEQY
TRBV6-4	TRBJ2-1	ASSDSNSFPSPYNEQF
TRBV19	TRBJ1-1	ASIRAGGFAEAF
TRBV7-9	TRBJ1-5	ASSFSNQPQH
TRBV27	TRBJ1-2	ASRPREGFGGYT
TRBV9	TRBJ2-1	ASSWDRVEDEQF
TRBV28	TRBJ1-2	ASRPTGPNYGYT
TRBV7-6	TRBJ2-1	ASSLVAGVGNEQF
TRBV10-3	TRBJ2-2	AISRYMDSGELF
TRBV28	TRBJ1-4	ASRPQGITNEKLF
TRBV28	TRBJ2-5	ARTGTSGPEETQY
TRBV6-4	TRBJ2-2	ASSEVANTGELF
TRBV7-9	TRBJ1-3	ASSLLKGQVQGSGNTIY
TRBV5-4	TRBJ2-7	ASSSPSYEQY
TRBV18	TRBJ2-1	ASSPSRGTAYNEQF
TRBV7-2	TRBJ2-7	ASSFGGIASYEQY
TRBV7-9	TRBJ1-2	ASSFDYRGRNYGYT
TRBV7-9	TRBJ1-1	ASSSTGGGGTEAF